The present T cell receptor (beta chain) was sequenced within a study of molecular identifiers for immune sequencing clone quantification. Study-wide background: Across replicate runs, RNA obtained from around 18,000 or 91,000 naive CD8 cells was divided into five, with four undergoing sequencing. The study, taken as a whole, reports: In cases of identical TCR molecules sharing a barcode, highly expanded clone sizes could be underestimated. A single cell's spiked Jurkat TCR RNA was reportedly detectable among approximately 930,000 naive cells.

MiXCR was run by TCRdb on the PCR reads, yielding one entry per CDR3 protein. Of about 10,000 distinct CDR3 sequences listed, around 23% were seen once; the top ten hold roughly 1.5%. This clonotype showed up just a few times. The antigen remains unidentified. Possible read error: a much larger clone is one base away. Specimen: naive CD8+ T cells from blood, with Jurkat cell RNA spiked in. The subset: FACS-sorted CD8+CD4-CCR7+CD45RA+ naive T cells. The source is a human donor in good health. Some libraries in this study had Jurkat cell RNA spiked in.

The CDR3: CASSLKERGGGTDTRYF. The CDR3 DNA reads TGTGCCAGCAGCTTAAAGGAGCGAGGGGGTGGCACAGATACGCGGTATTTT. The chain employs TRBV7-9 and TRBJ2-3; weak D call: TRBD1 (6 bases). The CDR3 is 17 amino acids. The germline V gene has CDR1 SEHNR and CDR2 FQNEAQ (reference sequence).